Here is one TCR beta chain with its context. Profiling relied on immunoSEQ multiplex PCR, and the TCRdb table lists in-frame clones only, not all of them. This sample yields roughly 16,000 clones, of which roughly four fifths are seen a single time; 17% belongs to the top ten. The data were taken from a study of somatic mutations in cytotoxic T cells in rheumatoid arthritis. Germline trimming cut 4 bases from V and 8 bases from J; bases unmatched to any gene: 6. The CDR3 is made up of 14 amino acids. Germline loops: CDR1 SGDLS, CDR2 YYNGEE. The sample comprised CD8+ T cells sorted from blood. The rearrangement uses TRBV9 and TRBJ1-4; 9 bases map to TRBD1. The clonotype originates from a woman aged 45-65 years with rheumatoid arthritis. CDR3 region: CASSSGQGKEKLFF. The CDR3 DNA reads as TGTGCCAGCAGCTCGGGACAGGGCAAGGAAAAACTGTTTTTT.